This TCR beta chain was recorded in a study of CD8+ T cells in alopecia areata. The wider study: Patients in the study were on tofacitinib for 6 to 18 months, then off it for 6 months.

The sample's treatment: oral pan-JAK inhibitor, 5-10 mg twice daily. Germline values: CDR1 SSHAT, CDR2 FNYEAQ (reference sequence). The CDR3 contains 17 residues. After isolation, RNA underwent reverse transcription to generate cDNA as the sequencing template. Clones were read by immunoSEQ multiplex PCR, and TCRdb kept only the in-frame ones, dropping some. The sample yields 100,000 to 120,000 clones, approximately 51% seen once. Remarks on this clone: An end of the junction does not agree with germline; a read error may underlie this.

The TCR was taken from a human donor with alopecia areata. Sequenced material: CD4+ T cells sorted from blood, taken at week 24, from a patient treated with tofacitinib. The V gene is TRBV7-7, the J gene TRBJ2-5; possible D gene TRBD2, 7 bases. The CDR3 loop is CASSRDRGRGNRETQYF. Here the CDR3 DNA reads TGTGCTAGCAGCCGAGATCGGGGGCGGGGGAATCGAGAGACCCAGTACTTC.